A single sample is the source of the 22 T cell receptor beta chains below, sequenced in a study of T cell repertoires in cytomegalovirus infection. From the reads, TCRdb called clonotypes with MiXCR, one entry per CDR3 protein. The sample records over 200,000 distinct CDR3 sequences, around 13% being singletons. Sequencing was done on a sample of PBMCs. The receptors come from a human donor in good health (CMV status not recorded). Some clones in this sample may be carry-over from other donors' samples.

The V and J genes are TRBV2 and TRBJ2-2; possibly TRBD1 for D (7 bases). V was shortened by 6 bases and J by 1 base, with 18 bases between the two germline ends. The CDR3 sequence is 17 residues long. Per the germline V gene, CDR1 is SNHLY and CDR2 is FYNNEI. The CDR3 sequence is CASRSGGGRVNTGELFF. The CDR3 bases are TGTGCCAGCAGATCCGGAGGGGGCCGGGTGAACACCGGGGAGCTGTTTTTT.

This clonotype was recorded at least ten times. The chain links TRBV6-1 to TRBJ1-5; 9 bases agree with TRBD1. The V and J ends lost 5 bases and 7 bases, in that order; junction bases with no gene match: 9. The CDR3 is made up of 15 amino acids. Germline-derived CDR1 and CDR2 are MNHNS and SASEGT. CDR3 region: CASSRFGQGSQPQHF. The CDR3 DNA reads TGTGCCAGCAGTCGATTCGGACAGGGGTCACAGCCCCAGCATTTT.

A note on this clonotype: This CDR3 fails to terminate in the conserved phenylalanine or tryptophan, so it likely reflects a read error. V and J are TRBV12-3 or TRBV12-4 and TRBJ1-5; D remains ambiguous. Deletions cut 3 bases from V and 2 bases from J, with 2 bases between. This CDR3 has 12 residues. CDR3 DNA: TGTGCCAGCAGTTTGGGCAATCAGCCCCAGCATTTG. As protein: CASSLGNQPQHL.

Many counts were recorded for this clonotype. The V call is TRBV7-2, the J call TRBJ1-1; the D is unclear. The germline V gene encodes CDR1 SGHTA and CDR2 FQGNSA. V dropped 2 bases and J dropped 11 bases, with 15 bases sitting between them. The CDR3 runs 13 residues. In DNA, the CDR3 is TGTGCCAGCAGCTTACTAATATGGGGTGCTGCTTTCTTT. It encodes CASSLLIWGAAFF. The variable domain in full, with the rest retrieved from reference TRBV7-2 and TRBJ1-1, is GAGVSQSPSNKVTEKGKDVELRCDPISGHTALYWYRQSLGQGLEFLIYFQGNSAPDKSGLPSDRFSAERTGGSVSTLTIQRTQQEDSAVYLCASSLLIWGAAFFGQGTRLTVV.

This clonotype came up many times. CDR3 amino acids: CASSSWGGGVIENEQFF. The DNA for the CDR3 is TGTGCCAGCAGCTCGTGGGGGGGGGGAGTCATCGAAAATGAGCAGTTCTTC. V usage is TRBV7-2 and J usage is TRBJ2-1; TRBD2 agrees at 7 bases. CDR3 length equals 17 residues. CDR1 is SGHTA, CDR2 FQGNSA, per germline. The V segment lost 4 bases and the J segment 7 bases; nucleotides outside the gene matches: 16.

V usage is TRBV5-1 and J usage is TRBJ1-1; tentative D call: TRBD1 (5 bases). Germline CDR1 reads SGHRS; CDR2 reads YFSETQ. Trimming removed 4 bases at V and 5 bases at J, with 15 bases between. This CDR3 contains 14 residues. The CDR3 spells CASSPQMGRTEAFF. The CDR3 DNA sequence: TGCGCCAGCAGCCCCCAGATGGGACGAACTGAAGCTTTCTTT. Complete variable domain (other parts from reference TRBV5-1 and TRBJ1-1): KAGVTQTPRYLIKTRGQQVTLSCSPISGHRSVSWYQQTPGQGLQFLFEYFSETQRNKGNFPGRFSGRQFSNSRSEMNVSTLELGDSALYLCASSPQMGRTEAFFGQGTRLTVV.

This clonotype was detected ten times or more. The chain joins TRBV7-2 to TRBJ2-7, with D unclear. In germline, CDR1 is SGHTA, CDR2 FQGNSA. Trimming removed 5 bases from V and 3 bases from J, with 14 bases in between. This CDR3 is built from 14 residues. The CDR3 DNA reads TGTGCCAGCAGCCGATTAGGCCCAGGCTACGAGCAGTACTTC. It specifies CASSRLGPGYEQYF.

This clonotype came up many times. V and J are TRBV6-1 and TRBJ1-1, with D unresolved. The CDR3 is 14 residues long. V was shortened by 6 bases and J by 8 bases, with 19 bases between the two germline ends. Looked up from germline, CDR1 is MNHNS and CDR2 is SASEGT. The CDR3 sequence is CASRRETPISEAFF. The CDR3 DNA reads as TGTGCCAGCAGACGAGAAACACCGATATCGGAAGCTTTCTTT.

This clonotype was observed many times. This chain joins TRBV28 and TRBJ2-7; 8 nucleotides line up with TRBD1. The CDR3 loop spans 12 amino acids. V trimming: 6 bases; J trimming: 8 bases; junction bases outside the gene matches: 6. Germline CDR1 reads MDHEN; CDR2 reads SYDVKM. The CDR3 DNA reads TGTGCCAGCAGCGTGGACAGGGACAAGCAGTACTTC. It codes for CASSVDRDKQYF.

The V gene is TRBV5-1, the J gene TRBJ2-1; 7 bases fit TRBD1. The trim removed 6 bases at V and 7 bases at J, leaving 4 bases unmatched. The length of the CDR3 is 12 residues. From germline, CDR1 is SGHRS and CDR2 YFSETQ. CDR3 sequence (DNA): TGCGCCAGCAAAACAGGGGTTAATGAGCAGTTCTTC. It encodes CASKTGVNEQFF.

The V gene is TRBV29-1, the J gene TRBJ2-7; 8 bases map to TRBD2. The CDR3 is made up of 17 amino acids. V shed 7 bases and J 0 bases; nucleotides not matched to a gene: 17. CDR1 and CDR2 from the germline V gene are SQVTM and ANQGSEA. CDR3 sequence: CSAGGRGSGGRSYEQYF. The DNA for the CDR3 is TGCAGCGCTGGGGGCCGGGGGAGCGGGGGTCGCTCCTACGAGCAGTACTTC.

This clonotype was detected many times. This chain joins TRBV10-3 and TRBJ2-3; 10 positions agree with TRBD2. V shed 10 bases and J 3 bases; nucleotides not matched to a gene: 4. Looked up from germline, CDR1 is ENHRY and CDR2 is SYGVKD. This CDR3 has 13 residues. Here the CDR3 DNA reads TGTGCCACCGGACTAGCGGTAACAGATACGCAGTATTTT. Its protein product is CATGLAVTDTQYF.

There are many counts of this clonotype. The genes are TRBV7-2 and TRBJ2-1; TRBD2 matches at 7 bases. CDR1 SGHTA and CDR2 FQGNSA come from the germline V gene. Trimming took 2 bases from V and 9 from J; bases not matched to a gene: 7. The CDR3 runs to 14 residues. CDR3 bases: TGTGCCAGCAGCTTAAGGCGGGGGAGGGGTGAGCAGTTCTTC. This translates into CASSLRRGRGEQFF.

The sample holds many counts of this clonotype. V is TRBV6-4 and J is TRBJ2-3, with 10 positions matching TRBD2. Trimming at V came to 3 bases and at J to 1 base, leaving 4 bases not matched to a gene. From germline, CDR1 is MRHNA and CDR2 SNTAGT. CDR3 length equals 16 residues. The CDR3 spells CASSETGTSGTDTQYF. The CDR3 DNA sequence: TGTGCCAGCAGTGAGACAGGGACTAGCGGCACAGATACGCAGTATTTT.

This clonotype was seen repeatedly, ten times or more. For the CDR3, the DNA is TGTGCCAGCAGCTTGGGGGACAGAGAGGGGTTCTTC. It is translated as CASSLGDREGFF. The gene calls are TRBV5-5 and TRBJ2-1; TRBD1 matches at 7 bases. The CDR3 runs 12 residues. The V and J ends lost 0 bases and 15 bases, in that order; junction bases with no gene match: 6. Germline V CDR1 and CDR2: SGHKS, YYEKEE (reference sequence).

This clonotype was detected ten times or more. The rearrangement links TRBV6-4 to TRBJ1-2; 7 nucleotides agree with TRBD1. After removal of 0 bases from V and 5 bases from J, the junction contained 6 bases not matched to a gene. This CDR3 has 15 amino acids. CDR1 and CDR2 (germline): MRHNA, SNTAGT. DNA for the CDR3: TGTGCCAGCAGTGACTCAAGCAGGGGGAATTATGGCTACACCTTC. It codes for CASSDSSRGNYGYTF.

This clonotype was seen many times. The gene calls are TRBV7-8 and TRBJ2-7; D uncertain. Between the trimmed V and J ends, which lost 3 bases and 7 bases, there was a span of 7 bases. Germline CDR1 reads SGHVS; CDR2 reads FQNEAQ. There are 11 residues in the CDR3. The CDR3 DNA reads TGTGCCAGCAGCTTCAAGGGTGAGCAGTACTTC. Translation: CASSFKGEQYF.

This sequence joins TRBV5-1 and TRBJ1-4; TRBD1 is a possible D gene (5 bases). Germline V gene lookup returns CDR1 SGHRS and CDR2 YFSETQ. This CDR3 has 13 residues. V lost 5 bases to trimming and J lost 8 bases, with 13 bases between them. CDR3 amino acids: CASREGTGEKLFF. The CDR3 DNA is TGCGCCAGCAGGGAGGGGACGGGCGAAAAACTGTTTTTT.

The count of this clonotype is one. The genes are TRBV5-4 and TRBJ2-1, with 8 nucleotides matching TRBD2. The J segment lost 1 base and the V segment lost 7 bases, leaving 16 bases of the junction unmatched. Germline CDR1 is SGHNT and CDR2 is YYREEE (reference sequence). The CDR3 spans 18 residues. The CDR3 loop reads CASSRPGREVGSYNEQFF. For the CDR3, the DNA is TGTGCCAGCTCACGGCCAGGGCGGGAGGTTGGATCCTACAATGAGCAGTTCTTC.

In this sample, this clonotype turned up many times. The DNA of the CDR3 is TGCAGTGCTCGCTCCGGGGCCACAGATACGCAGTATTTT. As protein: CSARSGATDTQYF. V and J are TRBV20-1 and TRBJ2-3; D may be TRBD1 or TRBD2 (5 bases each). Trimming left V 5 bases short and J 2 bases short, with 11 bases between. Germline CDR1 is DFQATT and CDR2 is SNEGSKA (reference sequence). The CDR3 is 13 amino acids.

About this clonotype: An end of the junction differs from the germline gene, which may be a read error. The rearrangement joins TRBV2 to TRBJ1-5, with D perhaps matching TRBD1 (5 bases). Germline V gene lookup returns CDR1 SNHLY and CDR2 FYNNEI. The CDR3 is made up of 15 amino acids. CDR3 protein: CVSKPRDLTHQPQHF. CDR3 coding DNA: TGTGTCAGCAAACCCCGGGACCTAACTCATCAGCCCCAGCATTTT.

The chain carries TRBV7-9 and TRBJ1-4; D gene uncertain. CDR1 is SEHNR and CDR2 is FQNEAQ in the germline V gene (reference sequence). The CDR3 loop spans 12 amino acids. Trimming cost V 10 bases and J 14 bases, with 20 bases left between them. CDR3: CATTRELAALFF. DNA of the CDR3: TGTGCCACCACCCGGGAGTTAGCGGCTCTGTTTTTT.